This TCR beta chain originates from a study of blood T cells in healthy people across ages. The use of a sample-barcoded 5' primer and a J-beta primer mix characterized a second PCR of roughly 6 to 11 cycles. Each cDNA molecule was tagged by a template-switch adaptor with 12 random nucleotides. Every individual sample yielded 2.5 million or more paired-end reads (each containing CDR3). TCRdb re-called the 5' RACE reads with MiXCR, one entry per CDR3 protein. The sample consists of 270,000 or so distinct CDR3 sequences, about 25% of them appearing once. Extraction of total RNA produced a minimum of 6 micrograms from each sample. The V gene's germline CDR1 is SGHTA and CDR2 FQGTGA. CDR3 length: 13 amino acids. V lost 5 bases and J lost 5, with 12 bases in between. General study results and limits: Older age went with lower TCR beta diversity per million T cells, in a roughly linear way.

This clonotype came up a few times. Its target is unknown. Sequencing was done on a sample of blood. This chain connects TRBV7-3 to TRBJ1-1; no firm D call. The clonotype was recovered from a woman in her 70s in good health. The CDR3 spells CASSMTGRTEAFF. DNA of the CDR3: TGTGCCAGCAGCATGACGGGGAGAACTGAAGCTTTCTTT.